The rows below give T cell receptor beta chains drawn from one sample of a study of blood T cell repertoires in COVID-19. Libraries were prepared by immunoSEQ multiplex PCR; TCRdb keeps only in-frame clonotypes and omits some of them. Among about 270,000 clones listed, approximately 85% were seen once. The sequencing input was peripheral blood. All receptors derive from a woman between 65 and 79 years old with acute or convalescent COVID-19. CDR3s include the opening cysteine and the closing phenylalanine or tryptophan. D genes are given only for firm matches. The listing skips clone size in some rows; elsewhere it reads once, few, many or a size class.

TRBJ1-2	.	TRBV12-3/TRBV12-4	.	CASKKGVYGYTF	TGTGCCAGCAAGAAAGGGGTATATGGCTACACCTTC
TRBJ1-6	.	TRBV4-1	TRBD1	CASSQDWGTGGSPLHF	TGCGCCAGCAGCCAAGATTGGGGGACAGGCGGGTCACCCCTCCACTTT
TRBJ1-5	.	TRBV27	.	CASSLNRATGNQPQHF	TGTGCCAGCAGTTTAAATAGGGCCACAGGGAACCAGCCCCAGCATTTT
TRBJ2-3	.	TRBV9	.	CASSALLGAQYF	TGTGCCAGCAGCGCACTCCTGGGAGCGCAGTATTTT
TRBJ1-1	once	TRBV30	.	CAWSVGRSDTKAFF	TGTGCCTGGAGTGTAGGGCGGTCGGACACTAAAGCTTTCTTT
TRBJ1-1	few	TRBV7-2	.	CASSLGQNTEAFF	TGTGCCAGCAGCTTAGGACAGAACACTGAAGCTTTCTTT
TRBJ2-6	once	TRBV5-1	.	CASSPSPGANVLTF	TGCGCCAGCAGCCCGAGCCCAGGGGCCAACGTCCTGACTTTC
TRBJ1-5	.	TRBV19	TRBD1	CASSMIGQGDQPQHF	TGTGCCAGTAGTATGATCGGACAGGGTGATCAGCCCCAGCATTTT
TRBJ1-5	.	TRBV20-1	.	CSASPGVRSQPQHF	TGCAGTGCTAGTCCCGGGGTACGGAGTCAGCCCCAGCATTTT
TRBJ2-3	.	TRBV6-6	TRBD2	CASKEWSGGGTDTQYF	TGTGCCAGCAAAGAATGGAGCGGGGGGGGCACAGATACGCAGTATTTT
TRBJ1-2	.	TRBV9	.	CASSQRTSYGYTF	TGTGCCAGCAGCCAACGGACAAGCTATGGCTACACCTTC
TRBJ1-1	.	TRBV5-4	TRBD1	CASSLGGGLNTEAFF	TGTGCCAGCAGCTTGGGAGGGGGCTTGAACACTGAAGCTTTCTTT
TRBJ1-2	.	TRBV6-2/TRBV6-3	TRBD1	CASSIRTGGGYTF	TGTGCCAGCAGTATCCGGACAGGGGGTGGCTACACCTTC
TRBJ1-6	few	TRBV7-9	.	CASSLSSYNSPLHF	TGTGCCAGCAGTCTAAGCTCCTATAATTCACCCCTCCACTTT
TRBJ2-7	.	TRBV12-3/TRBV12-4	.	CASSFAQGREQYF	TGTGCCAGCAGTTTCGCCCAGGGGAGAGAGCAGTACTTC
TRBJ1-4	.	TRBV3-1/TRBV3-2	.	CASSRSREGEEKLFF	TGTGCCAGCAGCCGGAGCAGGGAAGGTGAGGAAAAACTGTTTTTT
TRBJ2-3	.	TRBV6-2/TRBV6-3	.	CASSNRDTQYF	TGTGCCAGCAGTAACAGAGATACGCAGTATTTT
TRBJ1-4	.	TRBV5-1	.	CASSHGRGREKLFF	TGCGCCAGCAGCCACGGACGTGGGAGGGAAAAACTGTTTTTT
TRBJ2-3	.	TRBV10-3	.	CAIGAAPRDTQYF	TGTGCCATCGGGGCAGCACCTCGGGATACGCAGTATTTT
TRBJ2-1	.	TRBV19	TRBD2	CATAPSGGSEEQFF	TGTGCCACGGCTCCTAGCGGGGGGTCGGAAGAGCAGTTCTTC
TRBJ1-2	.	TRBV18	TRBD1	CASGDGQGAGWDGYTF	TGTGCCAGCGGTGATGGACAGGGGGCCGGCTGGGATGGCTACACCTTC
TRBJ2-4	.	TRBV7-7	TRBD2	CASSFRDYRPIAKNIQYF	TGTGCCAGCAGCTTTCGGGACTACCGACCTATAGCCAAAAACATTCAGTACTTC
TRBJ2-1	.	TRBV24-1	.	CATSDTPREQFF	TGTGCCACCAGTGATACCCCCCGGGAGCAGTTCTTC
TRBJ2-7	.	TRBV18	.	CASSPLQGDEQYF	TGTGCCAGCTCACCTCTACAGGGAGATGAGCAGTACTTC
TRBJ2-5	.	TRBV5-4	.	CASTGTLQETQYF	TGTGCCAGCACCGGGACACTCCAAGAGACCCAGTACTTC
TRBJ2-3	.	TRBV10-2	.	CASRASTDTQYF	TGCGCCAGCAGAGCTAGCACAGATACGCAGTATTTT
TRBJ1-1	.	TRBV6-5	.	CASWTSGTEAFF	TGTGCCAGCTGGACCTCGGGGACTGAAGCTTTCTTT
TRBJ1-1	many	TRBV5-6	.	CASSLDGGPIYTEAFF	TGTGCCAGCAGCTTGGACGGGGGGCCCATCTACACTGAAGCTTTCTTT
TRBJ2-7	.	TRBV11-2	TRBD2	CASRDLAGGLYEQYF	TGTGCCAGCAGGGATCTAGCGGGGGGGCTCTACGAGCAGTACTTC
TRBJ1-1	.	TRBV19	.	CASMAGNTEAFF	TGTGCCAGTATGGCAGGGAACACTGAAGCTTTCTTT
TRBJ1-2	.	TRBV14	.	CASSTGRGYGYTF	TGTGCCAGCAGCACCGGCAGGGGTTATGGCTACACCTTC
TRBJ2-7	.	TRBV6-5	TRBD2	CASSPGGLVEQYF	TGTGCCAGCAGTCCGGGGGGGTTAGTCGAGCAGTACTTC
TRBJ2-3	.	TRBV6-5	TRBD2	CASSSGRGGTDTQYF	TGTGCCAGCAGTTCCGGGCGGGGGGGCACAGATACGCAGTATTTT
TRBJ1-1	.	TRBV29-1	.	CSVTRQARGGRTEAFF	TGCAGCGTGACTCGACAGGCTCGGGGGGGGAGGACTGAAGCTTTCTTT
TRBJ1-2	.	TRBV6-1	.	CASSESIGYTF	TGTGCCAGCAGTGAATCAATTGGCTACACCTTC
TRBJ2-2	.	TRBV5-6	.	CASSLGGLNTGELFF	TGTGCCAGCAGCTTGGGGGGACTTAACACCGGGGAGCTGTTTTTT
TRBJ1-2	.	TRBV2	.	CASSKEGQGDGYTF	TGTGCCAGCAGTAAAGAGGGTCAGGGCGATGGCTACACCTTC
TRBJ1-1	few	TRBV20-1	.	CSASYWTDIMNTEAFF	TGCAGTGCTAGTTATTGGACGGACATCATGAACACTGAAGCTTTCTTT
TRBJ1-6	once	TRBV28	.	CASEAQLLNSPLHF	TGTGCCAGTGAAGCGCAACTACTCAATTCACCCCTCCACTTT
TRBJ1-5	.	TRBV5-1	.	CASSLTVGGQPQHF	TGCGCCAGCAGTTTGACTGTGGGGGGTCAGCCCCAGCATTTT
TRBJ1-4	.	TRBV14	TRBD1	CASSQGFRDREGVIYEKLFF	TGTGCCAGCAGCCAAGGCTTTCGGGACAGGGAAGGCGTCATTTACGAAAAACTGTTTTTT
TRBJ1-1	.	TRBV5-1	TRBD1	CASSLGTGWDTEAFF	TGCGCCAGCAGCTTGGGGACAGGTTGGGACACTGAAGCTTTCTTT
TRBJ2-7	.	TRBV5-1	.	CASSPEGGNFNEQYF	TGCGCCAGCTCCCCCGAGGGGGGGAATTTCAACGAGCAGTACTTC
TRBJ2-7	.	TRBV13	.	CASSFVGGAYEQYF	TGTGCCAGCAGCTTCGTTGGCGGCGCCTACGAGCAGTACTTC
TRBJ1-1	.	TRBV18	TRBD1	CASSNAPRGTEAFF	TGTGCCAGCTCAAATGCACCCAGGGGGACTGAAGCTTTCTTT
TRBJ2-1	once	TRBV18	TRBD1	CASSQGQGSYNEQFF	TGTGCCAGCTCGCAGGGACAGGGATCCTACAATGAGCAGTTCTTC
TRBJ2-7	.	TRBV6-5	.	CASGAGSYEQYF	TGTGCCAGCGGCGCAGGCTCCTACGAGCAGTACTTC
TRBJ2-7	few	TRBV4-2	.	CASSQDMRQYEQYF	TGTGCCAGCAGCCAAGATATGAGACAGTACGAGCAGTACTTC
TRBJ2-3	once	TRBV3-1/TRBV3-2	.	CASSQDRGAVADTQYF	TGTGCCAGCAGCCAAGACCGTGGGGCCGTGGCAGATACGCAGTATTTT
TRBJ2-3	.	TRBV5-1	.	CASSLRPDISGDTQYF	TGCGCCAGCAGCTTGCGCCCGGACATTTCGGGTGATACGCAGTATTTT